This TCR beta chain came from a study of vaccination and CD4 T cells after COVID-19. Study-wide context: The stimulus for the cells was overlapping spike peptides derived from SARS-CoV-2, HCoV-NL63, HCoV-OC43 and HCoV-229E.

Treatment noted: roughly 10-day PBMC culture with coronavirus spike peptide pools or control peptides (ViraFEST assay). TCR sequencing followed the expansion of antigen-specific T cells with peptide pools in ViraFEST. CDR3 length: 16 amino acids. V lost 6 bases and J 1 base, leaving 19 bases between the germline ends. Germline-derived CDR1 and CDR2 are SGHAT and FQNNGV. Comment on this clonotype: Its target is not known.

The Oncomine TCR Beta short-read assay sequenced DNA from cultured CD4+ T cells. Investigators isolated genomic DNA from cultured CD4+ T cells. MiXCR, applied by TCRdb to the PCR reads, yields one record per CDR3 protein. The sample contains some 13,000 distinct CDR3 sequences, 40% of which appear only once. The receptor was isolated from a human donor who had recovered from COVID-19. V and J are TRBV11-2 and TRBJ2-7; D is uncertain. The sequenced sample consisted of CD4+ T cells from blood, cultured in vitro. This CDR3 is CASRPLRAGDSYEQYF. As DNA, the CDR3 is TGTGCCAGCAGGCCGCTCCGGGCAGGTGATTCCTACGAGCAGTACTTC. The full variable domain, rest sourced from reference TRBV11-2 and TRBJ2-7, is EAGVAQSPRYKIIEKRQSVAFWCNPISGHATLYWYQQILGQGPKLLIQFQNNGVVDDSQLPKDRFSAERLKGVDSTLKIQPAKLEDSAVYLCASRPLRAGDSYEQYFGPGTRLTVT.